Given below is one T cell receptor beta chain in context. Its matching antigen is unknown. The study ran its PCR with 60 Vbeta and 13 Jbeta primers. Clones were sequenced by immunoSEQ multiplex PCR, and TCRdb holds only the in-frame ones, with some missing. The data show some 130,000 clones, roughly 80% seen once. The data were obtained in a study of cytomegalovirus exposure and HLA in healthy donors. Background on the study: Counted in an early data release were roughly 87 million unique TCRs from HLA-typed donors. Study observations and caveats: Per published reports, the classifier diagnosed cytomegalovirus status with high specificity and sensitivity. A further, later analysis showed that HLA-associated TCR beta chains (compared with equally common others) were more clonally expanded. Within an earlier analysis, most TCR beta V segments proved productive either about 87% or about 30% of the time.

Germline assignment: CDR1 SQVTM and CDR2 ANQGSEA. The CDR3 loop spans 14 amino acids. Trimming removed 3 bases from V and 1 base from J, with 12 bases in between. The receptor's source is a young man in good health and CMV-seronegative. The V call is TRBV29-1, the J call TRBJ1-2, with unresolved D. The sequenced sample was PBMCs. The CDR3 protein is CSVELPRSNYGYTF. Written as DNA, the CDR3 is TGCAGCGTTGAGCTACCGCGGAGTAACTATGGCTACACCTTC.